The 14 T cell receptor beta chains below come from one sample, sequenced in a study of Ad26.COV2.S vaccination and SARS-CoV-2 variants. This sample's treatment: 15 to 20 received Ad26.COV2.S at low or high dose, single or two shots; 5 received placebo; per-sample allocation not given. Day 63 following the first vaccine or placebo injection was when the samples were taken. Clones were sequenced by immunoSEQ multiplex PCR, and TCRdb holds only the in-frame ones, with some missing. The table lists some 320,000 clones, around 83% of them singletons. The material was peripheral blood, obtained in a trial of Ad26.COV2.S vaccine versus placebo. The source of these receptors is a person between 18 and 59 years old who received the Ad26.COV2.S COVID-19 vaccine or a placebo.

This clone has just a few counts. The rearrangement uses TRBV10-3 and TRBJ1-1; no clear D. Germline V CDR1 and CDR2: ENHRY, SYGVKD. Trimming pared 6 bases from V and 3 bases from J, leaving 8 bases between. This CDR3 region has 12 residues. In nucleotides, the CDR3 is TGTGCCATCAGGGACCAGGACACTGAAGCTTTCTTT. Amino acid sequence: CAIRDQDTEAFF.

This clone was found many times. The chain carries TRBV9 and TRBJ1-6; TRBD1 aligns across 7 bases. Germline CDR1 is SGDLS and CDR2 is YYNGEE. The CDR3 has 15 residues. With V trimmed by 3 bases and J by 8 bases, 8 bases remained unmatched. The CDR3 protein is CASSDRGSTDSPLHF. The CDR3 coding sequence is TGTGCCAGCAGCGACAGGGGATCTACGGATTCACCCCTCCACTTT. The full variable domain, in which reference TRBV9 and TRBJ1-6 provide the parts outside the CDR3, is DSGVTQTPKHLITATGQRVTLRCSPRSGDLSVYWYQQSLDQGLQFLIQYYNGEERAKGNILERFSAQQFPDLHSELNLSSLELGDSALYFCASSDRGSTDSPLHFGNGTRLTVT.

The chain uses TRBV7-2 and TRBJ1-5; 7 bases map to TRBD1. This CDR3 has 17 amino acids. Germline lookup yields CDR1 SGHTA and CDR2 FQGNSA. Trimming took 5 bases from V and 1 from J; bases not matched to a gene: 11. The CDR3 spells CASSLETGWKSNQPQHF. The CDR3 DNA follows: TGTGCCAGCAGCCTGGAGACAGGGTGGAAGAGCAATCAGCCCCAGCATTTT. Supplemented by reference TRBV7-2 and TRBJ1-5, the full variable domain reads GAGVSQSPSNKVTEKGKDVELRCDPISGHTALYWYRQSLGQGLEFLIYFQGNSAPDKSGLPSDRFSAERTGGSVSTLTIQRTQQEDSAVYLCASSLETGWKSNQPQHFGDGTRLSIL.

This rearrangement joins TRBV4-3 to TRBJ2-3; tentatively, D is TRBD2 (7 bases). The CDR3 is 16 residues long. The germline V and J ends were trimmed by 0 bases and 3 bases, with 13 bases remaining between them. The germline gives CDR1 LGHNA, CDR2 YSLEER. The CDR3 sequence: CASSQDLAGATDTQYF. Written as DNA, the CDR3 is TGCGCCAGCAGCCAAGATCTCGCGGGGGCGACAGATACGCAGTATTTT.

The V gene is TRBV6-2 or TRBV6-3, the J gene TRBJ2-7; 9 nucleotides align to TRBD2. CDR3 length equals 15 residues. CDR1 is MNHEY, CDR2 SVGEGT, per germline. V lost 4 bases, J lost 4 bases, and 8 bases stayed unmatched. The CDR3 region is CASSSLGGGAYEQYF. The CDR3 DNA sequence: TGTGCCAGCAGTTCCCTCGGCGGGGGGGCTTACGAGCAGTACTTC.

The rearrangement joins TRBV6-2 or TRBV6-3 to TRBJ2-7, with 7 bases identical to TRBD1. With V trimmed by 4 bases and J by 3 bases, 9 bases remained unmatched. The CDR3 totals 15 residues. CDR1 is MNHEY and CDR2 is SVGEGT in the germline V gene. The CDR3 protein is CASSSAAGGIYEQYF. Here the CDR3 DNA reads TGTGCCAGCAGTTCGGCGGCAGGGGGTATCTACGAGCAGTACTTC.

The V gene is TRBV2, the J gene TRBJ1-5; a possible D gene is TRBD1 (6 bases). V was cut by 4 bases and J by 2 bases, with 15 bases left in between. The CDR3 loop spans 16 amino acids. Germline CDR1 reads SNHLY; CDR2 reads FYNNEI. The CDR3 loop reads CASSVEGGRGNQPQHF. The CDR3 DNA is TGTGCCAGCAGTGTTGAAGGGGGTCGGGGCAATCAGCCCCAGCATTTT.

V and J are TRBV25-1 and TRBJ2-1; D not resolved. CDR3 length equals 15 residues. The V end was cut by 5 bases, the J end by 0 bases, with 11 bases between. CDR1 and CDR2 (germline): MGHDK, SYGVNS. DNA of the CDR3: TGTGCCAGCAGTACAAATACTTTCTCCTACAATGAGCAGTTCTTC. It translates to CASSTNTFSYNEQFF.

The genes are TRBV11-1 and TRBJ2-1; 9 nucleotides agree with TRBD1. Looked up from germline, CDR1 is SGHAT and CDR2 is FQDESV (reference sequence). This CDR3 has 15 amino acids. The V and J ends lost 4 bases and 5 bases, in that order; junction bases with no gene match: 6. The CDR3 spells CASSSRGTGHNEQFF. CDR3 coding DNA: TGTGCCAGCAGCTCCAGAGGGACAGGGCACAATGAGCAGTTCTTC.

V gene TRBV7-9 combines with J gene TRBJ2-7; 7 nucleotides agree with TRBD1. The CDR3 is made up of 12 amino acids. Germline CDR1 reads SEHNR; CDR2 reads FQNEAQ (reference sequence). With 5 bases clipped from V and 6 bases from J, the junction kept 4 bases outside the gene matches. Written as DNA, the CDR3 is TGTGCCAGCAGCAGACAGGGACGCGAGCAGTACTTC. Translating gives CASSRQGREQYF. Based on the CDR3 plus reference TRBV7-9 and TRBJ2-7, the full variable domain is DTGVSQNPRHKITKRGQNVTFRCDPISEHNRLYWYRQTLGQGPEFLTYFQNEAQLEKSRLLSDRFSAERPKGSFSTLEIQRTEQGDSAMYLCASSRQGREQYFGPGTRLTVT.

This clone was seen just once. The CDR3 sequence is CASSPFSTNRGQPQHF. In DNA form, the CDR3 reads TGTGCCAGCAGTCCTTTCTCGACAAATCGCGGCCAGCCCCAGCATTTT. The chain carries TRBV27 and TRBJ1-5, with D unclear. Looked up from germline, CDR1 is MNHEY and CDR2 is SMNVEV (reference sequence). Trimming cost V 5 bases and J 7 bases, with 21 bases left between them. There are 16 residues in the CDR3.

This clone was counted once. The chain uses TRBV9 and TRBJ2-3; 7 bases line up with TRBD1. CDR3 length: 16 amino acids. Germline values: CDR1 SGDLS, CDR2 YYNGEE. Unmatched junction bases numbered 8, after V lost 4 bases and J lost 0 bases. CDR3 sequence: CASSYGTVSSTDTQYF. The CDR3 coding sequence is TGTGCCAGCAGCTATGGGACAGTTTCTAGCACAGATACGCAGTATTTT.

J is TRBJ1-1 and V is TRBV10-1; D gene unclear. Germline V lookup: CDR1 WNHNN, CDR2 SYGVQD (reference sequence). CDR3 length equals 12 residues. Trimming pared 6 bases from V and 8 bases from J, leaving 13 bases between. The CDR3 loop reads CASRDSSGEAFF. The DNA for the CDR3 is TGCGCCAGCAGGGATTCCTCGGGGGAAGCTTTCTTT.

The rearrangement joins TRBV5-6 to TRBJ1-2, with D uncertain. The V end was cut by 0 bases, the J end by 5 bases, with 14 bases between. Per the germline V gene, CDR1 is SGHDT and CDR2 is YYEEEE. This CDR3 has 15 residues. In DNA form, the CDR3 reads TGTGCCAGCAGCTTGGCCAGAGAAGGGATATATGGCTACACCTTC. This gives the protein CASSLAREGIYGYTF.